The 26 T cell receptor beta chains below were found in one sample sequenced in a study of CD8 T cells in ankylosing spondylitis. Findings of the study overall: Within ankylosing spondylitis blood, a TCR beta motif made up of several highly homologous variants appeared to be characteristic.

For these receptors, no antigen is known. Via MiXCR, TCRdb re-called the 5' RACE reads, giving one row per CDR3 protein. The sample holds around 890,000 distinct CDR3 sequences, about an eighth seen once. The sample was blood, either unsorted or a sorted T cell fraction (not recorded which). Every receptor here comes from a male donor with ankylosing spondylitis.

This clonotype was observed a few times. The rearrangement joins TRBV4-2 to TRBJ2-4; a possible D gene is TRBD2 (6 bases). The ends were cut back, 0 bases at V and 5 bases at J, with 17 bases in the middle. The CDR3 extends over 17 amino acids. Germline values: CDR1 LGHNA, CDR2 YNFKEQ. CDR3 nucleotide sequence: TGTGCCAGCAGCCAAGATATATCGGGAGACGGGGAAAACATTCAGTACTTC. As protein: CASSQDISGDGENIQYF.

This chain connects TRBV2 to TRBJ1-5; D possibly corresponds to TRBD1 (5 bases). Germline CDR1 reads SNHLY; CDR2 reads FYNNEI. CDR3 length equals 13 residues. V lost 9 bases, J lost 3 bases, and 12 bases lay in between. The CDR3 region has the DNA TGTGCCAGTCAGACAGCGCCCAATCAGCCCCAGCATTTT. Its translation: CASQTAPNQPQHF.

This clonotype was counted only a few times. The chain links TRBV10-3 to TRBJ2-5; 9 nucleotides line up with TRBD1. The CDR3 consists of 14 residues. Germline-derived CDR1 and CDR2 are ENHRY and SYGVKD. Trimming cost V 6 bases and J 5 bases; bases outside gene matches: 7. The CDR3 coding sequence is TGTGCCATCAGGGGGGGACAGGGTATCGAGACCCAGTACTTC. Protein sequence: CAIRGGQGIETQYF.

This clonotype showed up many times. The rearrangement uses TRBV6-2 or TRBV6-3 and TRBJ2-5; the match to TRBD2 covers 13 bases. In germline, CDR1 is MNHEY, CDR2 SVGEGT. V gave up 2 bases and J gave up 5 bases; unmatched junction bases: 8. This CDR3 has 17 residues. CDR3 coding DNA: TGTGCCAGCAGTTACGGGAGGACTAGCGGGAGTCTGGAGACCCAGTACTTC. Residues: CASSYGRTSGSLETQYF.

This clonotype has just a few counts. The chain uses TRBV7-2 and TRBJ1-2; D is unclear. V lost 1 base and J 8 bases, leaving 14 bases between the germline ends. The CDR3 totals 14 residues. Germline assignment: CDR1 SGHTA and CDR2 FQGNSA. CDR3 sequence reads: CASSLGPGSNGYTF. The CDR3 DNA reads TGTGCCAGCAGCTTAGGTCCGGGATCAAACGGCTACACCTTC.

This clonotype has just a few counts. The gene calls are TRBV7-9 and TRBJ1-1, with D maybe TRBD1 (5 bases). This CDR3 has 12 residues. CDR1 and CDR2 from the germline V gene are SEHNR and FQNEAQ (reference sequence). V was clipped by 6 bases and J by 5 bases, with 10 bases between them. The CDR3 region has the DNA TGTGCCAGCAGTGAGGGGCGTACTGAAGCTTTCTTT. Protein sequence: CASSEGRTEAFF.

The sample holds many counts of this clonotype. V usage is TRBV28 and J usage is TRBJ2-1, with TRBD1 matching 7 bases. J was trimmed by 1 base and V by 6 bases; bases with no gene match: 3. The CDR3 runs to 14 residues. Looked up from germline, CDR1 is MDHEN and CDR2 is SYDVKM. The CDR3 sequence: CASRTGQSYNEQFF. As DNA, the CDR3 is TGTGCCAGCAGGACGGGACAGTCCTACAATGAGCAGTTCTTC.

The genes are TRBV5-1 and TRBJ2-2; TRBD1 aligns across 8 bases. Germline CDR1 SGHRS, CDR2 YFSETQ. Losses at the gene ends were 0 bases for V and 2 bases for J; bases not matched to a gene: 3. CDR3 length equals 16 residues. The CDR3 reads CASSLVRGLNTGELFF. The CDR3 DNA reads TGCGCCAGCAGCTTGGTCAGGGGGCTCAACACCGGGGAGCTGTTTTTT.

CDR3 sequence: CSARALGQGDQPQHF. The CDR3 DNA reads TGCAGTGCTAGAGCTTTGGGGCAGGGCGATCAGCCCCAGCATTTT. V usage is TRBV20-1 and J usage is TRBJ1-5; D possibly corresponds to TRBD1 (5 bases). The CDR3 totals 15 residues. Germline V gene sequence: CDR1 DFQATT, CDR2 SNEGSKA (reference sequence). V lost 1 base and J lost 5, with 15 bases in between.

This clonotype occurred a few times. This CDR3 reads CASSLEVVTEQYF. The CDR3 region has the DNA TGTGCCAGCAGCTTAGAGGTAGTTACGGAGCAGTACTTC. The V gene is TRBV7-2, the J gene TRBJ2-7, with D unclear. The V end lost 1 base, the J end lost 7 bases, and 11 bases lay between the germline ends. Germline CDR1 SGHTA, CDR2 FQGNSA. The CDR3 extends over 13 amino acids.

This clonotype was picked up many times. The gene calls are TRBV4-3 and TRBJ2-7, with D perhaps matching TRBD2 (6 bases). Deletions cut 0 bases from V and 11 bases from J, with 20 bases between. CDR3 length: 15 residues. Germline V gives CDR1 LGHNA, CDR2 YSLEER. The CDR3 region has the DNA TGCGCCAGCAGCCAAGATGGGACTGGCTCGGTTCGTAAGTACTTC. This gives the protein CASSQDGTGSVRKYF.

V is TRBV20-1 and J is TRBJ1-2, with 8 positions matching TRBD1. Trimming removed 3 bases from V and 4 bases from J; junction bases left unmatched: 13. This CDR3 is built from 16 residues. Germline CDR1 DFQATT, CDR2 SNEGSKA (reference sequence). The CDR3 region has the DNA TGCAGTGCTAGTTTTGCCCGGACAGGGAGGGTCTATGGCTACACCTTC. Amino acids: CSASFARTGRVYGYTF.

The chain uses TRBV15 and TRBJ2-5; no definite D call. Trimming took 10 bases from V and 5 from J, leaving 17 bases between them. CDR1 and CDR2 (germline): LNHNV, YYDKDF (reference sequence). The CDR3 is 13 amino acids. The CDR3 region has the DNA TGTGCCATCCAGAGAGGCATGGGTGAGACCCAGTACTTC. It translates to CAIQRGMGETQYF.

This clonotype appeared a few times. This chain uses TRBV10-3 with TRBJ2-5, with TRBD2 matching 8 bases. This CDR3 comprises 16 residues. The germline V gene has CDR1 ENHRY and CDR2 SYGVKD. The V and J ends lost 5 bases and 2 bases, in that order; junction bases with no gene match: 10. In nucleotides, the CDR3 is TGTGCCATCAGTCTGGGAACTAGCGGTTTTCAAGAGACCCAGTACTTC. Encoded protein: CAISLGTSGFQETQYF.

V usage is TRBV5-1 and J usage is TRBJ2-5; weak D call: TRBD2 (6 bases). The CDR3 has 16 residues. Germline CDR1 SGHRS, CDR2 YFSETQ. Trimming cost V 2 bases and J 1 base, with 15 bases left between them. The CDR3 DNA reads TGCGCCAGCAGCTTCCTGGGGGGTGGGCGCCAAGAGACCCAGTACTTC. Encoded protein: CASSFLGGGRQETQYF.

CDR3 protein: CASSQGQGWVRGKAFF. The CDR3 DNA is TGTGCCAGCAGCCAGGGACAGGGGTGGGTAAGGGGTAAAGCTTTCTTT. The chain couples TRBV12-3 or TRBV12-4 to TRBJ1-1; TRBD1 aligns across 10 bases. The CDR3 covers 16 residues. V gave up 6 bases and J gave up 9 bases; unmatched junction bases: 16.

This clonotype was observed a few times. The gene calls are TRBV12-3 or TRBV12-4 and TRBJ2-1, with 11 bases identical to TRBD2. Germline trimming cut 5 bases from V and 6 bases from J; bases unmatched to any gene: 9. This CDR3 has 16 residues. The chain's CDR3 is CASSQGLAGGPNEQFF. The DNA of the CDR3 is TGTGCCAGCAGTCAAGGATTAGCGGGAGGGCCCAATGAGCAGTTCTTC.

The chain is built from TRBV18 and TRBJ2-7; 11 bases line up with TRBD1. CDR1 is KGHSH, CDR2 LQKENI, per germline. This CDR3 has 16 amino acids. V shed 1 base, J shed 1 base, and the junction held 3 bases outside the gene matches. The CDR3 reads CASSPQGTGGSYEQYF. CDR3 DNA sequence: TGTGCCAGCTCACCACAGGGGACAGGGGGATCCTACGAGCAGTACTTC.

The chain links TRBV20-1 to TRBJ2-7; D call uncertain. The length of the CDR3 is 14 residues. Germline assignment: CDR1 DFQATT and CDR2 SNEGSKA (reference sequence). Trimming left V 5 bases short and J 3 bases short, with 17 bases between. The CDR3, as DNA: TGCAGTGCTTTAAGACGGCTCAACAACTACGAGCAGTACTTC. Translating it yields CSALRRLNNYEQYF.

The chain has TRBV28 and TRBJ2-7; the D gene is possibly TRBD1 (6 bases). The CDR3 contains 15 residues. The germline V and J ends were trimmed by 3 bases and 3 bases, with 15 bases remaining between them. Germline assignment: CDR1 MDHEN and CDR2 SYDVKM. CDR3 region: CASSLGRDTVYEQYF. DNA for the CDR3: TGTGCCAGCAGTTTGGGCCGGGACACAGTCTACGAGCAGTACTTC.

The chain carries TRBV30 and TRBJ1-3; D gene uncertain. With 4 bases removed from V and 4 bases from J, the gap between germline ends came to 8 bases. Germline CDR1 and CDR2: GTSNPN and SVGIG (reference sequence). This CDR3 spans 12 amino acids. CDR3 nucleotide sequence: TGTGCCTGGAACATTGGGGGAAACACCATATATTTT. This sequence encodes CAWNIGGNTIYF.

This sequence joins TRBV11-1 and TRBJ2-2; 9 bases are shared with TRBD1. The CDR3 consists of 16 residues. V was clipped by 5 bases and J by 1 base; unmatched bases: 5. Looked up from germline, CDR1 is SGHAT and CDR2 is FQDESV (reference sequence). This CDR3 is CASSAGQGMNTGELFF. As DNA, the CDR3 is TGTGCCAGCAGCGCTGGACAGGGGATGAACACCGGGGAGCTGTTTTTT.

The chain is built from TRBV5-1 and TRBJ2-5; no clear D. V was pared by 1 base and J by 9 bases, with 16 bases between. The CDR3 sequence is 14 residues long. Germline loops: CDR1 SGHRS, CDR2 YFSETQ. CDR3 DNA: TGCGCCAGCAGCTTGTTGGGGTCCCGAGATGCCCAGTACTTC. Translating it yields CASSLLGSRDAQYF. Full variable domain (missing parts from reference TRBV5-1 and TRBJ2-5): KAGVTQTPRYLIKTRGQQVTLSCSPISGHRSVSWYQQTPGQGLQFLFEYFSETQRNKGNFPGRFSGRQFSNSRSEMNVSTLELGDSALYLCASSLLGSRDAQYFGPGTRLLVL.

The chain employs TRBV6-5 and TRBJ2-5, with a weak D call TRBD1 (5 bases). The CDR3 is 15 amino acids. V lost 2 bases and J 1 base, leaving 11 bases between the germline ends. Germline V gives CDR1 MNHEY, CDR2 SVGAGI. In DNA, the CDR3 is TGTGCCAGCAGTTACAGGGGCAGCTCCCAAGAGACCCAGTACTTC. Translation gives CASSYRGSSQETQYF.

This clonotype has more than one count but fewer than ten. This sequence joins TRBV12-5 and TRBJ2-3; D may be TRBD1 (6 bases). The CDR3 totals 12 residues. Trimming removed 6 bases from V and 6 bases from J, with 10 bases in between. CDR1 is LGHNT, CDR2 FRNRAP, per germline. The CDR3 nucleotides read TGTGCTAGTGGGCGTAGGGGGGATACGCAGTATTTT. It codes for CASGRRGDTQYF.

In this sample, this clonotype turned up a few times. The chain joins TRBV7-2 to TRBJ1-2; D possibly corresponds to TRBD1 (5 bases). Germline lookup yields CDR1 SGHTA and CDR2 FQGNSA. There are 15 residues in the CDR3. Trimming removed 6 bases at V and 5 bases at J, with 19 bases between. CDR3: CASSQGGGGKYGYTF. The CDR3 region has the DNA TGTGCCAGCAGTCAAGGCGGGGGGGGGAAATATGGCTACACCTTC.